The rows below give T cell receptor beta chains drawn from one sample of a study of TIL therapy for anti-PD-1-resistant metastatic lung cancer. Sequenced by immunoSEQ multiplex PCR; TCRdb stores in-frame clones only, minus some. The data show 95,000 or so clones, under 70% seen once. This material consisted of tumor tissue, taken at baseline. These receptors were obtained from a person between 25 and 79 years old with non-small cell lung cancer. The CDR3 runs from the conserved cysteine through the conserved F or W. D genes are given only for firm matches. Size values are once, few and many counts, or a class for expanded clones, and some rows have none.

V: TRBV14; D: TRBD2; size: -; J: TRBJ2-4; DNA: TGTGCCAGCAGCCAAGAGGGGGGGGCCAAAAACATTCAGTACTTC; CDR3: CASSQEGGAKNIQYF
V: TRBV7-7; D: TRBD2; size: -; J: TRBJ2-5; DNA: TGTGCCAGCAGCCCCACTAGCGGGAGGGCAGGGGAGACCCAGTACTTC; CDR3: CASSPTSGRAGETQYF
V: TRBV11-1; D: -; size: -; J: TRBJ2-5; DNA: TGTGCCAGCAGCTTAAGAGGGTTCGGAGAGACCCAGTACTTC; CDR3: CASSLRGFGETQYF
V: TRBV7-6; D: -; size: -; J: TRBJ2-7; DNA: TGTGCCAGCAGCTTTAGGGAAGGCGAGCAGTACTTC; CDR3: CASSFREGEQYF
V: TRBV4-2; D: TRBD1; size: -; J: TRBJ1-1; DNA: TGTGCCAGCAGCCAAGTTCAGGGGGCGCTTACGAATGAAGCTTTCTTT; CDR3: CASSQVQGALTNEAFF
V: TRBV6-2/TRBV6-3; D: -; size: -; J: TRBJ2-7; DNA: TGTGCCAGCAGTTACGGGGGGACGCGGACCTACGAGCAGTACTTC; CDR3: CASSYGGTRTYEQYF
V: TRBV7-2; D: TRBD2; size: few; J: TRBJ2-7; DNA: TGTGCCAGCAGCTATCTAGCGGGGGGTCTCTCCTACGAGCAGTACTTC; CDR3: CASSYLAGGLSYEQYF
V: TRBV27; D: -; size: once; J: TRBJ2-5; DNA: TGTGCCAGCAGTCACCCCTCGGGGGCGGGCCAAGAGACCCAGTACTTC; CDR3: CASSHPSGAGQETQYF
V: TRBV6-5; D: TRBD2; size: -; J: TRBJ2-7; DNA: TGTGCCAGCATTTGGGGCCGGGGAGGGAACGAGCAGTACTTC; CDR3: CASIWGRGGNEQYF
V: TRBV24-1; D: -; size: -; J: TRBJ2-3; DNA: TGTGCCACCAGTGATCCCCACGGGCTTAGCACAGATACGCAGTATTTT; CDR3: CATSDPHGLSTDTQYF
V: TRBV6-5; D: -; size: -; J: TRBJ1-1; DNA: TGTGCCAGCAGCTTTCGTGTGGGCAGTGCTTTCTTT; CDR3: CASSFRVGSAFF
V: TRBV9; D: -; size: -; J: TRBJ1-2; DNA: TGTGCCAGCAGCGTAGACCAAACAGGGCGCTATGGCTACACCTTC; CDR3: CASSVDQTGRYGYTF
V: TRBV5-6; D: -; size: -; J: TRBJ2-5; DNA: TGTGCCAGCAGTTTTTCATTTGGCCCAGAGACCCAGTACTTC; CDR3: CASSFSFGPETQYF
V: TRBV5-6; D: -; size: -; J: TRBJ2-5; DNA: TGTGCCAGCAGCTTGTTCGCGTATACGGGACAAGAGACCCAGTACTTC; CDR3: CASSLFAYTGQETQYF
V: TRBV6-5; D: -; size: few; J: TRBJ2-6; DNA: TGTGCCAGCAGCACTTCCCTTTCTGGGGCCAACGTCCTGACTTTC; CDR3: CASSTSLSGANVLTF
V: TRBV2; D: -; size: -; J: TRBJ1-3; DNA: TGTGCCAGCAGTGATGTTAGAACTGGAAACACCATATATTTT; CDR3: CASSDVRTGNTIYF
V: TRBV27; D: -; size: -; J: TRBJ1-1; DNA: TGTGCCAGCAGTTTTCGGCAAACCGCACACACTGAAGCTTTCTTT; CDR3: CASSFRQTAHTEAFF